Each of the 10 T cell receptor beta chains below was sequenced from the same sample in a study of early T cells in non-severe SARS-CoV-2 infection. MiXCR was run by TCRdb on the 5' RACE reads, yielding one entry per CDR3 protein. The sample contains 20,000 to 30,000 distinct CDR3 sequences, around 4% of which appear only once. What was sequenced was whole blood. The receptors stem from an adult who was a healthcare worker with PCR-confirmed SARS-CoV-2 infection or an uninfected control (not recorded which).

There are a few counts of this clonotype. CDR3 loop: CASTEQQPPYEQYF. CDR3 bases: TGTGCCAGCACCGAGCAGCAGCCACCCTACGAGCAGTACTTC. This chain connects TRBV25-1 to TRBJ2-7, with D hard to call. The CDR3 length is 14 residues. V was shortened by 7 bases and J by 2 bases, with 15 bases between the two germline ends. Germline V gene sequence: CDR1 MGHDK, CDR2 SYGVNS.

This clonotype has more than one count but fewer than ten. V gene TRBV29-1 combines with J gene TRBJ1-5; D remains ambiguous. Trimming stripped 5 bases from V and 1 base from J, with 9 bases between. Germline CDR1 reads SQVTM; CDR2 reads ANQGSEA. This CDR3 is built from 13 residues. Written as DNA, the CDR3 is TGCAGCGTTCAGGAGAGGAGCAATCAGCCCCAGCATTTT. Its protein is CSVQERSNQPQHF.

This clonotype was seen repeatedly, ten times or more. The V gene is TRBV29-1, the J gene TRBJ2-2, with D unresolved. With 8 bases removed from V and 1 base from J, the gap between germline ends came to 11 bases. The V gene's germline CDR1 is SQVTM and CDR2 ANQGSEA. CDR3 length equals 13 residues. CDR3 sequence reads: CSSQVGNTGELFF. The CDR3, as DNA: TGCAGCTCCCAGGTGGGGAACACCGGGGAGCTGTTTTTT.

The CDR3 DNA follows: TGTGCCTGGAGTCCGGGCAGGACAGATACGCAGTATTTT. It specifies CAWSPGRTDTQYF. The chain recombines TRBV30 with TRBJ2-3; the D is unclear. The V and J ends lost 2 bases and 3 bases respectively, with 9 bases between them. The CDR3 consists of 13 residues. CDR1 is GTSNPN and CDR2 is SVGIG in the germline V gene (reference sequence).

The chain combines TRBV4-1 with TRBJ2-3; D not certain. Trimming took off 2 bases at V and 1 base at J, with 4 bases between the two ends. This CDR3 contains 13 residues. CDR1 is MGHRA and CDR2 is YSYEKL in the germline V gene. The CDR3 is CASSQPRTDTQYF. Here the CDR3 DNA reads TGCGCCAGCAGCCAACCTCGCACAGATACGCAGTATTTT.

This clonotype was found many times. This chain connects TRBV29-1 to TRBJ2-3; no reliable D call. V was shortened by 4 bases and J by 3 bases, with 8 bases between the two germline ends. The CDR3 loop spans 12 amino acids. Germline CDR1 SQVTM, CDR2 ANQGSEA. CDR3 in amino acids: CSVVSRTDTQYF. The DNA of the CDR3 is TGCAGCGTTGTGTCTCGGACAGATACGCAGTATTTT.

The V and J genes are TRBV11-2 and TRBJ2-2, with 9 positions matching TRBD2. Germline values: CDR1 SGHAT, CDR2 FQNNGV. V was pared by 5 bases and J by 5 bases, with 9 bases of the junction left unmatched. This CDR3 contains 16 residues. The CDR3 loop reads CASSHISGRLTGELFF. The CDR3 bases are TGTGCCAGCAGCCACATAAGCGGGAGGCTTACCGGGGAGCTGTTTTTT.

Many counts were recorded for this clonotype. This chain connects TRBV28 to TRBJ2-2; the D gene is possibly TRBD2 (6 bases). The V end lost 6 bases, the J end lost 0 bases, and 17 bases lay between the germline ends. In germline, CDR1 is MDHEN, CDR2 SYDVKM. The CDR3 is 17 amino acids. DNA of the CDR3: TGTGCCAGCAGGCCGCAAGCGGGCCTCTCGAACACCGGGGAGCTGTTTTTT. Translated: CASRPQAGLSNTGELFF.

This clonotype was seen ten or more times. The chain recombines TRBV24-1 with TRBJ2-1, with 7 bases that match TRBD1. V trimming: 2 bases; J trimming: 5 bases; junction bases outside the gene matches: 5. Germline values: CDR1 KGHDR, CDR2 SFDVKD. This CDR3 is 15 amino acids long. The CDR3 protein is CATSDYRDSNNEQFF. CDR3 DNA: TGTGCCACCAGTGATTACCGGGACAGCAACAATGAGCAGTTCTTC.

The gene calls are TRBV7-2 and TRBJ2-5; 11 nucleotides agree with TRBD2. V trimming: 0 bases; J trimming: 2 bases; junction bases outside the gene matches: 2. CDR1 is SGHTA, CDR2 FQGNSA, per germline. There are 16 residues in the CDR3. CDR3 bases: TGTGCCAGCAGCTTAGCTACTAGCGGGAGTCAAGAGACCCAGTACTTC. Its translation is CASSLATSGSQETQYF.